Only one count was recorded for the clone carrying this T cell receptor (beta chain). Measured with immunoSEQ multiplex PCR; TCRdb has only the in-frame clones, and not every one. The sample has around 150,000 clones, 90% to 95% seen once. The CDR3 has 14 residues. V shed 4 bases, J shed 3 bases, and the junction held 2 bases outside the gene matches. Germline values: CDR1 MDHEN, CDR2 SYDVKM. The sample belongs to a study of OX40 agonist ivuxolimab in advanced cancers. This chain connects TRBV28 to TRBJ1-3, with TRBD1 identical over 8 bases. Sequencing used CD4+ or CD8+ T cells sorted from blood, obtained in a trial of the OX40 agonist ivuxolimab. This TCR derives from an adult with an advanced solid tumor such as melanoma, head and neck, liver or kidney cancer. CDR3: CASSSTGVGNTIYF. The CDR3 DNA reads TGTGCCAGCAGTTCGACAGGGGTTGGAAACACCATATATTTT.